This TCR beta chain stems from a study of regulatory T cells in long-lasting Graves disease (dated by TCRdb to the early 2020s). With respect to the entire study: Persistent Graves' disease meant more than 5 years of antithyroid drug treatment with TSH receptor autoantibodies that stayed positive. Peripheral blood TCR sequencing and RNA sequencing compared persistent Graves' disease patients with newly diagnosed Graves' disease patients. The study was registered as a clinical trial and conducted in China. A total of about 33 samples were covered by TCR sequencing, comprising approximately 13 persistent and roughly 20 newly diagnosed Graves' disease patients. On average, persistent Graves' disease patients in the clinical cohort had been on antithyroid drugs for around ten years. The paper's findings and limits, for the study overall: Only peripheral blood was studied, because thyroid tissue, the primary lesion, was inaccessible. Persistent Graves' disease patients showed lower TCR Shannon entropy and fewer highly expanded clones than newly diagnosed patients, suggesting clonal expansion. Sequencing and analysis were restricted to the TCR beta chain. A larger number of public clonotypes was shared among persistent patients (around 3,000) than among newly diagnosed patients (approximately 1,000). Persistent disease showed preferential use of TRBV28, TRBJ1-2 and TRBJ2-5, whereas newly diagnosed disease favored TRBV20-1 and TRBJ2-1. As a limitation, the authors acknowledged that the small sample size may reduce accuracy.

The protocol used for the library was multiplex PCR. Sequencing was carried out with an Illumina HiSeq 4000. iRepertoire HTBI primers and Arm-PCR amplification of CDR3 regions were used to construct TCR beta libraries. PCR products were gel purified before sequencing. On the authors' methods: Across samples, around 62 TRBV and 14 TRBJ segments were identified and used for gene usage analysis of CDR3 amino acid clonotypes. COPE and FqMerger were used to merge the filtered high-quality paired reads into contigs. Contigs were aligned with BLAST to IMGT TRBV, TRBD and TRBJ reference genes, and CDR3 was defined per IMGT. Any clonotype with a frequency above 0.1% was classified as a highly expanded clone. Repertoire diversity was measured by Shannon entropy, and V-J evenness by the Gini coefficient. A clonotype found in more than one individual was treated as public. TCRdb reprocessed the public reads (quality trimming at Q25 with fastp, clone calling with MiXCR) and kept in-frame beta chains. Each entry merges the rows of one CDR3 protein and shows their most common DNA and genes. TCRdb assigned the V and J calls; the authors' analysis was not used. For this sample the table gives a few hundred thousand distinct CDR3 sequences, of which 23% were detected only once. Of the sample, about a quarter is held by the ten largest clones.

In the paper's terms, the time point label means: persistent/refractory GD, antithyroid drugs over 5 years with positive TRAb. For both TCR sequencing and RNA sequencing, RNA was extracted from PBMCs in TRIzol. The diagnosis of Graves' disease followed American Thyroid Association guidelines. The patients came from an endocrinology department in Xi'an, China. Each patient gave about 8.1 milliliters of peripheral blood, collected in an EDTA anticoagulant tube. PBMCs were isolated by Ficoll Paque Plus density gradient separation without further T cell sorting. An Agilent 2100 Bioanalyzer and agarose gel were used to check RNA quality, and a NanoDrop 2000 was used to measure RNA concentration. This clonotype was seen a handful of times. This clone's antigen is unknown. No qualities accompany the bases; no much larger clone lies one base away. V and J lose 5 bases and 9 bases, and a span of 19 bases separates them. CDR1 and CDR2, per the germline V gene, are SGHTA and FQGNSA. Counted from cysteine to phenylalanine, this CDR3 has 14 amino acids. The DNA shown is the 42-base CDR3, in frame from base 1.

The V and J segments used are TRBV7-2 and TRBJ1-2; TRBD1 is a possible D gene, resting on 6 matching bases. This TCR came from a female donor with Graves disease. Source: peripheral blood mononuclear cells (PBMCs), taken when the disease was refractory, from a patient treated with antithyroid drugs. The CDR3 loop reads CASSTEGGFRSYTF. At the DNA level, the sequence is TGTGCCAGCAGCACCGAGGGGGGATTTAGGAGCTACACCTTC.